This T cell receptor beta chain derives from a study of blood T cell repertoires in COVID-19. Looked up from germline, CDR1 is KGHDR and CDR2 is SFDVKD. The length of the CDR3 is 15 residues. Trimming pared 5 bases from V and 2 bases from J, leaving 13 bases between. Some clones are missing from TCRdb's copy, which holds only in-frame ones; the method was immunoSEQ multiplex PCR. The sample includes a few hundred thousand clones, 85% to 90% of them seen just once. Material: PBMCs or T cells enriched from blood (not recorded which). The chain uses TRBV24-1 and TRBJ2-3; D might be TRBD1 (6 bases). The receptor comes from a woman in her forties who had recovered from COVID-19. CDR3 region: CATSVGAGDTDTQYF. In nucleotides, the CDR3 is TGTGCCACCAGTGTTGGGGCAGGGGACACAGATACGCAGTATTTT.